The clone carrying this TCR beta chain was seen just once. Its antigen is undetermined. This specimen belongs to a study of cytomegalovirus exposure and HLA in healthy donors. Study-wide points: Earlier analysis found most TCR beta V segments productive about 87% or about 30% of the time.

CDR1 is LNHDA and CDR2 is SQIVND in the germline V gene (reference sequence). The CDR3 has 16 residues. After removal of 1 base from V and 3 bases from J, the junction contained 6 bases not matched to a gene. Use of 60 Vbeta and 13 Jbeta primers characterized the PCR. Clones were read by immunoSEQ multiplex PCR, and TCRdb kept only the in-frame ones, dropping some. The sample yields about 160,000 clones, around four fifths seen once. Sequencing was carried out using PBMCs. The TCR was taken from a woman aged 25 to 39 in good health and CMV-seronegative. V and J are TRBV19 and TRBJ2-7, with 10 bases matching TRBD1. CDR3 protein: CASSIARTGGYYEQYF. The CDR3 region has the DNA TGTGCCAGTAGTATAGCCCGGACAGGGGGGTACTACGAGCAGTACTTC.